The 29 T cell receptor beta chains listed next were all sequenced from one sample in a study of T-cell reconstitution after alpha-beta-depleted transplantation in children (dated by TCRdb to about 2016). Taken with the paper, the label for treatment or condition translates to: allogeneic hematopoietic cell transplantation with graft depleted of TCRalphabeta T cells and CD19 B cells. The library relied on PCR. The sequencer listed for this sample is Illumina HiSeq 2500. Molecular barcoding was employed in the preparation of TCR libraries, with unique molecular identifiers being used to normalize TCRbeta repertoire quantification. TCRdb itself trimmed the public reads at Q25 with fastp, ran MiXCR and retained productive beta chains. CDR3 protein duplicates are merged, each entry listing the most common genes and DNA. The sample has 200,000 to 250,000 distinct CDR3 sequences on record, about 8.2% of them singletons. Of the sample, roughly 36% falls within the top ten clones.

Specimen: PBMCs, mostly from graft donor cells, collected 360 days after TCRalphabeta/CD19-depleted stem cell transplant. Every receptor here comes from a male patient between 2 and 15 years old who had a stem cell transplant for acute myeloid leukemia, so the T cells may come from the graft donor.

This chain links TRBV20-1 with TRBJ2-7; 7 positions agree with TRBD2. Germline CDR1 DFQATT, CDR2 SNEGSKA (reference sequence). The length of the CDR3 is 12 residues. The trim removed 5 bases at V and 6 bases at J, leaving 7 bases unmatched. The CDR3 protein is CSAQRREGEQYF. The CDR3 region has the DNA TGCAGTGCTCAGAGGAGGGAGGGCGAGCAGTACTTC.

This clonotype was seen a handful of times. CDR3 loop: CASSHETIYNEQFF. The CDR3 nucleotides are TGTGCCAGCAGCCACGAGACAATCTACAATGAGCAGTTCTTC. The chain combines TRBV4-2 with TRBJ2-1; the D is unclear. The germline V gene encodes CDR1 LGHNA and CDR2 YNFKEQ. The V end was cut by 3 bases, the J end by 3 bases, with 9 bases between. The CDR3 runs to 14 residues.

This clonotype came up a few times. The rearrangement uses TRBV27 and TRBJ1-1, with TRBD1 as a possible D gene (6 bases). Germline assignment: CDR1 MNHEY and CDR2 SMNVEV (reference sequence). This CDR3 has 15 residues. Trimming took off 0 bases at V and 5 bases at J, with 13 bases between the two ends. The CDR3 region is CASSLSVTGITEAFF. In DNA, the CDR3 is TGTGCCAGCAGTTTATCGGTAACAGGGATTACTGAAGCTTTCTTT.

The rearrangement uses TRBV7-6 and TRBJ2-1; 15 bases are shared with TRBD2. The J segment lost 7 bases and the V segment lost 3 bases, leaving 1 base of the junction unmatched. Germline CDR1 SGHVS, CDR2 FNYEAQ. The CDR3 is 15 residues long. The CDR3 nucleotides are TGTGCCAGCAGCTTCGGACTAGCGGGAGGGAATGAGCAGTTCTTC. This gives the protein CASSFGLAGGNEQFF.

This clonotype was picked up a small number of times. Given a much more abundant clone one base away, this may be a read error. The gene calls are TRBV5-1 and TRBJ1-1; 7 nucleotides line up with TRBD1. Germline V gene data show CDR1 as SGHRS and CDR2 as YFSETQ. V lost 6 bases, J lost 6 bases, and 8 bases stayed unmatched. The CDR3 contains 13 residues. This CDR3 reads CASTLEGASEAFF. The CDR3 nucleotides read TGCGCCAGCACCCTTGAGGGGGCGTCTGAAGCTTTCTTT.

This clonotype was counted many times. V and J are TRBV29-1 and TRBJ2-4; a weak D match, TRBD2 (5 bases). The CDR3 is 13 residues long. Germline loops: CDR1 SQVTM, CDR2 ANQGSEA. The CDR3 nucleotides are TGCAGTGTCGGCGGGTCGGCCAAAAACATTCAGTACTTC. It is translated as CSVGGSAKNIQYF. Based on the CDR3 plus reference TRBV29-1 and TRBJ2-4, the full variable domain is SAVISQKPSRDICQRGTSLTIQCQVDSQVTMMFWYRQQPGQSLTLIATANQGSEATYESGFVIDKFPISRPNLTFSTLTVSNMSPEDSSIYLCSVGGSAKNIQYFGAGTRLSVL.

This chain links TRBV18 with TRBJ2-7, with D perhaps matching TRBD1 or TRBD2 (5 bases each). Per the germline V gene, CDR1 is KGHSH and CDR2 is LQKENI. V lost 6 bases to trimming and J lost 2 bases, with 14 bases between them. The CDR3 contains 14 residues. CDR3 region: CASSRGTETYEQYF. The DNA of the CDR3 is TGTGCCAGCTCCCGGGGCACTGAGACCTACGAGCAGTACTTC.

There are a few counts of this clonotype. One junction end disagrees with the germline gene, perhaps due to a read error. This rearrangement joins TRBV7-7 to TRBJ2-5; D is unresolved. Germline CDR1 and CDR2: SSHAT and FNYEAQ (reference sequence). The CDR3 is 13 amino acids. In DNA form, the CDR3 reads TGTGCTAGCAGCTCCGGTGGGCAAGAGACCCAGTACTTC. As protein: CASSSGGQETQYF.

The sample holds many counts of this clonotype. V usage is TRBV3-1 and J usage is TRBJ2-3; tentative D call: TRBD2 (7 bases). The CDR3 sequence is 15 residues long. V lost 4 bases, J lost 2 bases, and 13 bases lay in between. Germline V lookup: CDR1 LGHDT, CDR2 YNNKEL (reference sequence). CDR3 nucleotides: TGTGCCAGCAGCCGGGGGGGGCCCTCCACAGATACGCAGTATTTT. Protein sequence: CASSRGGPSTDTQYF.

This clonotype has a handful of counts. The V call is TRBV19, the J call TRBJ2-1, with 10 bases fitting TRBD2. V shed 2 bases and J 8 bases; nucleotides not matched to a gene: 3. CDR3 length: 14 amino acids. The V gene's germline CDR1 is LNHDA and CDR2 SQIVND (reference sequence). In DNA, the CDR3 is TGTGCCAGTAGTATAAGCGGGGGGGCGCATGAGCAGTTCTTC. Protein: CASSISGGAHEQFF. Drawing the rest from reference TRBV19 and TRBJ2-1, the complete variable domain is DGGITQSPKYLFRKEGQNVTLSCEQNLNHDAMYWYRQDPGQGLRLIYYSQIVNDFQKGDIAEGYSVSREKKESFPLTVTSAQKNPTAFYLCASSISGGAHEQFFGPGTRLTVL.

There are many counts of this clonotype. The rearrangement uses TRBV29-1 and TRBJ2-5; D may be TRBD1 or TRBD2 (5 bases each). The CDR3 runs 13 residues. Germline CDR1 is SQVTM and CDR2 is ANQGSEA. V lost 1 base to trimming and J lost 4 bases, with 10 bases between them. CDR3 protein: CSVEGRDVETQYF. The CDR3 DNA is TGCAGCGTTGAAGGTAGGGACGTAGAGACCCAGTACTTC.

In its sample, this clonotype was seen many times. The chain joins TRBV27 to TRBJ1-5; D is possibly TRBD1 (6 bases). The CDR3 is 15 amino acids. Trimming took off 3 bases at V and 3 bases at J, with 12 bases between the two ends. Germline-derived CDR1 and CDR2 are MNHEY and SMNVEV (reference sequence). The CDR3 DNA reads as TGTGCCAGCAGTTTCATCGGGGGCCCCAATCAGCCCCAGCATTTT. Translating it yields CASSFIGGPNQPQHF.

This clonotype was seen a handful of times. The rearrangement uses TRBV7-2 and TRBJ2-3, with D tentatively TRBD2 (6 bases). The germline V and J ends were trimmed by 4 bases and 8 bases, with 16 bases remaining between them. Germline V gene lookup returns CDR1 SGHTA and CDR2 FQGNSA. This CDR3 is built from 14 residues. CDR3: CASSSSRLVATQYF. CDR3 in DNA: TGTGCCAGCAGCTCATCCCGACTAGTGGCTACGCAGTATTTT. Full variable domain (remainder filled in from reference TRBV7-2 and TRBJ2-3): GAGVSQSPSNKVTEKGKDVELRCDPISGHTALYWYRQSLGQGLEFLIYFQGNSAPDKSGLPSDRFSAERTGGSVSTLTIQRTQQEDSAVYLCASSSSRLVATQYFGPGTRLTVL.

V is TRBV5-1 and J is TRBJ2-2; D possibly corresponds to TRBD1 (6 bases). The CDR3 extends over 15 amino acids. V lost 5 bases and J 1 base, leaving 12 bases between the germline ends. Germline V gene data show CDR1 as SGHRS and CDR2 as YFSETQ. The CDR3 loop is CASSWTVGNTGELFF. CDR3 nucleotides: TGCGCCAGCAGTTGGACAGTCGGGAACACCGGGGAGCTGTTTTTT.

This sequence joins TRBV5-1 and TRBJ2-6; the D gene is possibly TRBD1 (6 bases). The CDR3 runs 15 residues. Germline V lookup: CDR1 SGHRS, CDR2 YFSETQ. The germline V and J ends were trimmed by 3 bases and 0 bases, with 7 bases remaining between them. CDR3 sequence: CASSSQGSGANVLTF. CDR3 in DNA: TGCGCCAGCAGCTCACAGGGCTCTGGGGCCAACGTCCTGACTTTC.

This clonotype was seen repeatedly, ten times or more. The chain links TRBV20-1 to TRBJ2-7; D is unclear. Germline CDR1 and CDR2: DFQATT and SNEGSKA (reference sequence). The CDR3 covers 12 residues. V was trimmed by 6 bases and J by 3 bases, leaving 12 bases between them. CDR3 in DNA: TGCAGTGCCAGTGACCACCTCTACGAGCAGTACTTC. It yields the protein CSASDHLYEQYF.

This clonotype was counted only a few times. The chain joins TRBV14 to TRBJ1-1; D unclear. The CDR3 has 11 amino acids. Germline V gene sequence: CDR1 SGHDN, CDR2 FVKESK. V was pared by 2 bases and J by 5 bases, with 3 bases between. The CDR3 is CASSQRTEAFF. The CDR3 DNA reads TGTGCCAGCAGCCAAAGGACTGAAGCTTTCTTT.

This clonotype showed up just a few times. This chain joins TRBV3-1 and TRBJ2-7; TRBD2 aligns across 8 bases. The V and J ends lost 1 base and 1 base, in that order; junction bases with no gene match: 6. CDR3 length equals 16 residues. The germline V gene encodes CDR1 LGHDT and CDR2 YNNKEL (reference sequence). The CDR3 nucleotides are TGTGCCAGCAGCCAAGTTAGACAGCGGGGGTCCTACGAGCAGTACTTC. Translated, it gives CASSQVRQRGSYEQYF.

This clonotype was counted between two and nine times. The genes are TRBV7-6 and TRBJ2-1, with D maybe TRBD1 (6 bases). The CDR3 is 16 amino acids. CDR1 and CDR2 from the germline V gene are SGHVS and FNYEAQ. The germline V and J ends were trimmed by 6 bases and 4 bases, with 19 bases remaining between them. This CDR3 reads CASRPGTGLLYNEQFF. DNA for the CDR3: TGTGCCAGCAGGCCGGGCACAGGGCTCTTATACAATGAGCAGTTCTTC.

In nucleotides, the CDR3 is TGCAGTGGGCTTTGGGGACGCACCGGGGAGCTGTTTTTT. Translated: CSGLWGRTGELFF. The rearrangement uses TRBV20-1 and TRBJ2-2; possibly TRBD1 or TRBD2 for D (5 bases each). Germline assignment: CDR1 DFQATT and CDR2 SNEGSKA (reference sequence). V shed 7 bases and J shed 4 bases, with 13 bases lying between them. This CDR3 comprises 13 residues.

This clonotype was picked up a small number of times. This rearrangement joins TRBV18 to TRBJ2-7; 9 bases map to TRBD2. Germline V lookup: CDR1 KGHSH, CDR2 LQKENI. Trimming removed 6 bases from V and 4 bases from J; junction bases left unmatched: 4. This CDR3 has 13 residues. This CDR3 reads CASSRGGGYEQYV. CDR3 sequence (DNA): TGTGCCAGCTCGCGGGGGGGCGGATACGAGCAGTACGTC.

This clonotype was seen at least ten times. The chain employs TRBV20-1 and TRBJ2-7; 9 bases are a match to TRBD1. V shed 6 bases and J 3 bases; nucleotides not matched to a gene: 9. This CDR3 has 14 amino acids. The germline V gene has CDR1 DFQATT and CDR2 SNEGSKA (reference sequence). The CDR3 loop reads CSARTGQGNYEQYF. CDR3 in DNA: TGCAGTGCCAGGACGGGACAGGGAAACTACGAGCAGTACTTC.

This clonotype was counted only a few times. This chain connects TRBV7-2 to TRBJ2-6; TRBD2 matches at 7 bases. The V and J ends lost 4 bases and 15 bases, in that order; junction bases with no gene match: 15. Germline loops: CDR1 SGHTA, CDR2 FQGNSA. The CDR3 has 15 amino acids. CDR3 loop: CASSSRGRAPYDLTF. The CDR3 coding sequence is TGTGCCAGCAGCTCCCGGGGGAGGGCCCCGTATGACCTGACTTTC.

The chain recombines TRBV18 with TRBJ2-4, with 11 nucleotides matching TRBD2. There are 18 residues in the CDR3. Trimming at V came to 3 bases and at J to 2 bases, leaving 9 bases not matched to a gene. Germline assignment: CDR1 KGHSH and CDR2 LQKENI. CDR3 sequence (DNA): TGTGCCAGCTCACCGAGACTAGCGGGACTGGAATCCAAAAACATTCAGTACTTC. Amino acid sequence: CASSPRLAGLESKNIQYF.

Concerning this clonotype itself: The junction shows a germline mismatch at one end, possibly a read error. CDR3 bases: TGTGCCAGCATTTTAGGACAGAACACTGAAGCTTTCTTT. As protein: CASILGQNTEAFF. The rearrangement links TRBV12-3 or TRBV12-4 to TRBJ1-1; D might be TRBD1 (5 bases). The CDR3 runs to 13 residues.

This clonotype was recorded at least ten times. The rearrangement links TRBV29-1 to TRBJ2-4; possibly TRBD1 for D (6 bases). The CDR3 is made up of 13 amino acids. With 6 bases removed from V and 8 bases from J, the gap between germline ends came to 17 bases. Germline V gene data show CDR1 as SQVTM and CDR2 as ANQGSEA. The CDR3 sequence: CSVLRAEGDIQYF. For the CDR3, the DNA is TGCAGCGTGCTCCGGGCCGAGGGGGACATTCAGTACTTC. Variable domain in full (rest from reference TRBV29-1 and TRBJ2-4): SAVISQKPSRDICQRGTSLTIQCQVDSQVTMMFWYRQQPGQSLTLIATANQGSEATYESGFVIDKFPISRPNLTFSTLTVSNMSPEDSSIYLCSVLRAEGDIQYFGAGTRLSVL.

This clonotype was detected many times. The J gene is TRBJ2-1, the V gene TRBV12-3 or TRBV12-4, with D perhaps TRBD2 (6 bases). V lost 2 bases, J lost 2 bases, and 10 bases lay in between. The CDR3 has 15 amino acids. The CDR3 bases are TGTGCCAGCAGTTTAAAGGCGGGACCCTACAATGAGCAGTTCTTC. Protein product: CASSLKAGPYNEQFF.

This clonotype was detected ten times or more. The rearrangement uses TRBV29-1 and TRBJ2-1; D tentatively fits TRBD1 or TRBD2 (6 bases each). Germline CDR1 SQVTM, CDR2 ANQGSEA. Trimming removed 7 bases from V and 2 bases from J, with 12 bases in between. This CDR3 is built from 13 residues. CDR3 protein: CSGQGGTYNEQFF. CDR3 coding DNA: TGCAGCGGCCAAGGGGGGACCTACAATGAGCAGTTCTTC.

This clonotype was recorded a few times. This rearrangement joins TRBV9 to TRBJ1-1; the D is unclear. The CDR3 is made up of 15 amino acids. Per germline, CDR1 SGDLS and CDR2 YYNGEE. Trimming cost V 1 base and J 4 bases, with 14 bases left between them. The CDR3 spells CASSVIHGISTEAFF. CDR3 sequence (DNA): TGTGCCAGCAGCGTAATACACGGGATAAGCACTGAAGCTTTCTTT.